This record concerns one TCR beta chain sequence. This specimen comes from a study of vaccination and CD4 T cells after COVID-19. TCRdb fed the PCR reads into MiXCR, producing one record per CDR3 protein. This table has 21,000 or so distinct CDR3 sequences, around three fifths appearing once. The CDR3 is made up of 14 amino acids. CDR1 is GTSNPN and CDR2 is SVGIG in the germline V gene (reference sequence). With V trimmed by 0 bases and J by 6 bases, 2 bases remained unmatched. The sequences come from CD4+ T cells from blood, collected before SARS-CoV-2 vaccination. This rearrangement joins TRBV30 to TRBJ1-5, with 10 bases matching TRBD1. This receptor was identified in a human donor who had recovered from COVID-19. CDR3 protein: CAWSVRDRGQPQHF. The CDR3 nucleotides read TGTGCCTGGAGTGTACGGGACAGGGGTCAGCCCCAGCATTTT.